This entry is about one TCR beta chain. These data are taken from a study of blood T cell repertoires in COVID-19. Sequencing was performed with immunoSEQ multiplex PCR; in TCRdb, only in-frame clones are kept and a portion is missing. The table shows roughly 180,000 clones, with 80% occurring only once. The CDR3 is 15 residues long. V lost 4 bases to trimming and J lost 4 bases, with 17 bases between them. The germline CDR1 and CDR2 sequences are SGHDN and FVKESK. The chain couples TRBV14 to TRBJ2-7, with TRBD2 as a possible D gene (6 bases). The TCR sequence derives from a man between 60 and 75 years old who had been exposed to COVID-19. The source material was PBMCs or T cells enriched from blood (not recorded which). CDR3: CASSPPYGGTYEQYF. The CDR3 DNA reads TGTGCCAGCAGCCCTCCTTATGGCGGGACGTACGAGCAGTACTTC.